One sample yielded the 17 T cell receptor beta chains listed below, sequenced in a study of graft-versus-host responses after intestinal transplantation. The data were produced by immunoSEQ multiplex PCR, yet TCRdb's version contains in-frame clones alone and is incomplete. The table shows 20,000 or so clones, with roughly 33% occurring only once. Labeling with CFSE marked roughly 200,000 responder cells, which were plated with roughly 200,000 irradiated, violet-dye-labeled stimulator cells. The material sequenced was alloreactive CD8+ T cells from a mixed lymphocyte reaction culture, taken before intestinal transplant. Subset indicated: CFSE-low proliferating T cells sorted from approximately 6-day pre-transplant mixed lymphocyte reaction (GvH or HvG direction). These TCRs come from a human patient who received an intestinal transplant.

By share, this clone ranks as medium-sized (0.01 to 0.1%). This chain links TRBV6-5 with TRBJ1-5; D remains ambiguous. The CDR3 covers 15 residues. Germline V CDR1 and CDR2: MNHEY, SVGAGI. Trimming removed 0 bases at V and 5 bases at J, with 11 bases between. The CDR3 region is CASSYSPGPHQPQHF. As DNA, the CDR3 is TGTGCCAGCAGTTACTCACCCGGACCCCATCAGCCCCAGCATTTT.

In DNA, the CDR3 is TGTGCCAGCAGCAGTGGCTATAATGAAGCTTTCTTT. This translates into CASSSGYNEAFF. J is TRBJ1-1 and V is TRBV9; the D is unclear. The CDR3 length is 12 residues. Trimming removed 4 bases at V and 7 bases at J, with 11 bases between. Germline CDR1 is SGDLS and CDR2 is YYNGEE.

CDR3 in DNA: TGTGCCAGCAGTTACAGAGTATACAATGAGCAGTTCTTC. This encodes CASSYRVYNEQFF. V and J are TRBV6-6 and TRBJ2-1, with D hard to call. Trimming stripped 2 bases from V and 4 bases from J, with 6 bases between. This CDR3 is built from 13 residues. Germline V lookup: CDR1 MNHNY, CDR2 SVGAGI (reference sequence).

The chain couples TRBV7-3 to TRBJ2-1; 11 nucleotides line up with TRBD2. In germline, CDR1 is SGHTA, CDR2 FQGTGA. This CDR3 spans 14 amino acids. V lost 5 bases and J lost 7; bases outside the gene matches: 4. CDR3 in DNA: TGTGCCAGCAGCACTAGGACTAGCGGGAATGAGCAGTTCTTC. The encoded protein is CASSTRTSGNEQFF.

This clone was seen more than once but under ten times. The rearrangement links TRBV11-2 to TRBJ2-5; TRBD2 agrees at 8 bases. The germline CDR1 and CDR2 sequences are SGHAT and FQNNGV. There are 18 residues in the CDR3. The V segment lost 1 base and the J segment 2 bases; nucleotides outside the gene matches: 12. The CDR3 DNA is TGTGCCAGCAGCTTAGTTCCAGCGGGGGACACATTACAAGAGACCCAGTACTTC. This gives the protein CASSLVPAGDTLQETQYF.

There are a few counts of this clone. The rearrangement links TRBV11-2 to TRBJ2-1, with 8 bases matching TRBD2. V lost 1 base, J lost 4 bases, and 3 bases stayed unmatched. This CDR3 contains 15 residues. The germline V gene has CDR1 SGHAT and CDR2 FQNNGV. The CDR3 reads CASSLAGGVYNEQFF. As DNA, the CDR3 is TGTGCCAGCAGCTTAGCGGGAGGGGTTTACAATGAGCAGTTCTTC.

This clone counts as medium-sized (0.01 to 0.1%). V and J are TRBV6-5 and TRBJ2-7; 7 positions match TRBD1. Germline CDR1 is MNHEY and CDR2 is SVGAGI. CDR3 size: 12 residues. The ends lost 6 bases at V and 6 bases at J; junction bases unmatched: 5. The CDR3 reads CASSHTGVEQYF. In DNA form, the CDR3 reads TGTGCCAGCAGCCATACAGGGGTCGAGCAGTACTTC.

The rearrangement links TRBV11-2 to TRBJ2-1; 12 positions agree with TRBD2. This CDR3 has 16 residues. V shed 0 bases, J shed 7 bases, and the junction held 4 bases outside the gene matches. Looked up from germline, CDR1 is SGHAT and CDR2 is FQNNGV. The CDR3 nucleotides read TGTGCCAGCAGCTTAGACTGGACTAGCGGGGCAAATGAGCAGTTCTTC. This sequence encodes CASSLDWTSGANEQFF. The full variable domain, rest sourced from reference TRBV11-2 and TRBJ2-1, is EAGVAQSPRYKIIEKRQSVAFWCNPISGHATLYWYQQILGQGPKLLIQFQNNGVVDDSQLPKDRFSAERLKGVDSTLKIQPAKLEDSAVYLCASSLDWTSGANEQFFGPGTRLTVL.

This clone was detected only a few times. The chain links TRBV6-5 to TRBJ2-7; D perhaps matches TRBD2 (5 bases). The germline V gene has CDR1 MNHEY and CDR2 SVGAGI. The CDR3 has 13 residues. Trimming removed 4 bases at V and 2 bases at J, with 9 bases between. CDR3 sequence reads: CASSFRGAYEQYF. The CDR3 DNA follows: TGTGCCAGCAGTTTCCGGGGTGCCTACGAGCAGTACTTC.

A few counts support this clone. The chain has TRBV4-2 and TRBJ1-2; D is ambiguous. Germline V gene data show CDR1 as LGHNA and CDR2 as YNFKEQ. Trimming took 5 bases from V and 5 from J, leaving 6 bases between them. The CDR3 has 11 residues. The CDR3 is CASSLFYGYTF. As DNA, the CDR3 is TGTGCCAGCAGCTTGTTTTATGGCTACACCTTC.

This clone rates as medium-sized (0.01 to 0.1%). The rearrangement uses TRBV5-5 and TRBJ2-1, with 10 bases aligning to TRBD1. Trimming at V came to 3 bases and at J to 4 bases, leaving 4 bases not matched to a gene. The CDR3 runs to 15 residues. Germline CDR1 SGHKS, CDR2 YYEKEE (reference sequence). CDR3 region: CASSWTGGLYNEQFF. DNA of the CDR3: TGTGCCAGCAGCTGGACAGGGGGATTGTACAATGAGCAGTTCTTC.

The CDR3 sequence: CAISDWAYEQYF. The CDR3 bases are TGTGCCATCAGTGATTGGGCGTACGAGCAGTACTTC. V usage is TRBV10-3 and J usage is TRBJ2-7, with D unresolved. There are 12 residues in the CDR3. The ends were cut back, 3 bases at V and 4 bases at J, with 7 bases in the middle. The V gene's germline CDR1 is ENHRY and CDR2 SYGVKD.

This clone is termed medium-sized (0.01 to 0.1%). The genes are TRBV19 and TRBJ2-7, with D possibly being TRBD2 (6 bases). CDR3 length: 15 amino acids. The V end lost 6 bases, the J end lost 2 bases, and 17 bases lay between the germline ends. Germline V gives CDR1 LNHDA, CDR2 SQIVND (reference sequence). In DNA form, the CDR3 reads TGTGCCAGTAGCCTTCTCGAGGGCGGGGCCTACGAGCAGTACTTC. Translation gives CASSLLEGGAYEQYF.

The chain uses TRBV2 and TRBJ2-5; TRBD2 matches at 8 bases. Germline V gene data show CDR1 as SNHLY and CDR2 as FYNNEI. This CDR3 is 14 amino acids long. V shed 4 bases and J 2 bases; nucleotides not matched to a gene: 3. CDR3 in amino acids: CASSVIAGQETQYF. The CDR3 DNA follows: TGTGCCAGCAGTGTCATAGCGGGGCAAGAGACCCAGTACTTC.

This clone was picked up a small number of times. The chain links TRBV7-2 to TRBJ2-1, with D unclear. Germline V gives CDR1 SGHTA, CDR2 FQGNSA. CDR3 length equals 15 residues. V was shortened by 1 base and J by 2 bases, with 9 bases between the two germline ends. In DNA form, the CDR3 reads TGTGCCAGCAGCTTAGGGGTAAGTCCCTACAATGAGCAGTTCTTC. Translation gives CASSLGVSPYNEQFF.

This chain uses TRBV21-1 with TRBJ1-6; the table gives TRBD1 as D, unverified against the DNA. TRBV21-1 is marked as a pseudogene. The CDR3 is 13 residues long. The CDR3: CASRNNSQSPLHF. CDR3 sequence (DNA): TGTGCCAGCAGAAATAACAGCCAATCACCCCTCCACTTT.

In its sample, this clone was seen a few times. This rearrangement joins TRBV2 to TRBJ2-7; D gene unclear. Germline loops: CDR1 SNHLY, CDR2 FYNNEI. Trimming cost V 2 bases and J 5 bases, with 16 bases left between them. The CDR3 is 15 residues long. The CDR3 sequence is CASSETGTLGHEQYF. The CDR3 nucleotides read TGTGCCAGCAGTGAAACGGGCACCCTGGGCCACGAGCAGTACTTC.